This T cell receptor beta chain was sequenced in a study of cytomegalovirus exposure and HLA in healthy donors. Clones were sequenced by immunoSEQ multiplex PCR, and TCRdb holds only the in-frame ones, with some missing. Among roughly 110,000 clones listed, roughly 90% were seen once. V was clipped by 4 bases and J by 8 bases; unmatched bases: 5. Germline V gene lookup returns CDR1 SEHNR and CDR2 FQNEAQ (reference sequence). The CDR3 consists of 13 residues. This receptor was obtained from a woman aged 18-29 years in good health and CMV-seropositive. Sample: PBMCs. The V and J genes are TRBV7-9 and TRBJ2-3, with 8 bases aligning to TRBD1. The CDR3 nucleotides are TGTGCCAGCAGCTCCCAGGGGGCGGGTACGCAGTATTTT. This sequence encodes CASSSQGAGTQYF.